The 26 T cell receptor beta chains below were found in one sample sequenced in a study of control samples from healthy donors and cancer patients. Clones were sequenced by immunoSEQ multiplex PCR, and TCRdb holds only the in-frame ones, with some missing. The data show 120,000 or so clones, 87% seen once. The specimen sequenced was blood. The origin of the receptors is a man younger than 35 in good health.

This chain uses TRBV28 with TRBJ2-7, with D possibly TRBD1 on 5 matching bases. The CDR3 extends over 16 amino acids. Trimming took off 7 bases at V and 3 bases at J, with 22 bases between the two ends. The germline CDR1 and CDR2 sequences are MDHEN and SYDVKM. In nucleotides, the CDR3 is TGTGCCAGCAAGTTAGGGGTGGGGAAGGGCAACTACGAGCAGTACTTC. Translating it yields CASKLGVGKGNYEQYF.

The chain couples TRBV10-1 to TRBJ1-5; tentative D call: TRBD1 (6 bases). Trimming took 2 bases from V and 6 from J, leaving 11 bases between them. The germline V gene has CDR1 WNHNN and CDR2 SYGVQD (reference sequence). The CDR3 sequence is 14 residues long. The CDR3 reads CASSEAGVSQPQHF. In nucleotides, the CDR3 is TGCGCCAGCAGTGAGGCAGGGGTAAGTCAGCCCCAGCATTTT.

The rearrangement uses TRBV2 and TRBJ1-2, with D tentatively TRBD1 (6 bases). CDR1 and CDR2 (germline): SNHLY, FYNNEI. Between the trimmed V and J ends, which lost 4 bases and 8 bases, there was a span of 17 bases. The CDR3 loop spans 14 amino acids. CDR3 sequence (DNA): TGTGCCAGCAGTGCTACAGGGACCATAAGGGGCTACACCTTC. It specifies CASSATGTIRGYTF. Filled out from reference TRBV2 and TRBJ1-2, the complete variable domain reads EPEVTQTPSHQVTQMGQEVILRCVPISNHLYFYWYRQILGQKVEFLVSFYNNEISEKSEIFDDQFSVERPDGSNFTLKIRSTKLEDSAMYFCASSATGTIRGYTFGSGTRLTVV.

V is TRBV7-5 and J is TRBJ2-7; no DNA check was done on the table's D call, TRBD2. TRBV7-5 is an annotated pseudogene. This CDR3 has 14 residues. CDR3 sequence: CARSCPVVSDEQYF. In DNA form, the CDR3 reads TGTGCCAGAAGCTGCCCGGTAGTTTCTGACGAGCAGTACTTC.

This rearrangement joins TRBV7-9 to TRBJ1-1, with D possibly matching TRBD1 (5 bases). Trimming stripped 4 bases from V and 1 base from J, with 10 bases between. Germline V gene data show CDR1 as SEHNR and CDR2 as FQNEAQ (reference sequence). The CDR3 has 14 amino acids. Here the CDR3 reads CASSSTGTNTEAFF. The CDR3 nucleotides are TGTGCCAGCAGCTCCACAGGTACGAACACTGAAGCTTTCTTT.

The chain uses TRBV27 and TRBJ2-3, with 8 bases fitting TRBD2. This CDR3 is 15 amino acids long. CDR1 is MNHEY, CDR2 SMNVEV, per germline (reference sequence). The J segment lost 8 bases and the V segment lost 5 bases, leaving 12 bases of the junction unmatched. The CDR3 loop reads CASSPQREPSGTQYF. The CDR3 bases are TGTGCCAGCAGTCCCCAGCGGGAGCCAAGTGGTACGCAGTATTTT.

This clone was counted between two and nine times. This chain joins TRBV7-2 and TRBJ2-2; D uncertain. This CDR3 region has 12 residues. Between the trimmed V and J ends, which lost 1 base and 6 bases, there was a span of 3 bases. CDR1 is SGHTA and CDR2 is FQGNSA in the germline V gene. CDR3 DNA sequence: TGTGCCAGCAGCTTAGGGTCCGGGGAGCTGTTTTTT. It codes for CASSLGSGELFF.

This clone was recorded a few times. The J gene is TRBJ2-1, the V gene TRBV9; no clear D gene. V shed 1 base and J shed 3 bases, with 11 bases lying between them. This CDR3 is built from 15 residues. Germline CDR1 SGDLS, CDR2 YYNGEE. This CDR3 is CASSVRTNLYNEQFF. The DNA for the CDR3 is TGTGCCAGCAGCGTACGGACCAACCTCTACAATGAGCAGTTCTTC.

The J gene is TRBJ2-3, the V gene TRBV9; 7 bases match TRBD1. Germline-derived CDR1 and CDR2 are SGDLS and YYNGEE. Trimming took 5 bases from V and 0 from J; bases not matched to a gene: 6. The CDR3 length is 15 residues. CDR3 in amino acids: CASRLTGLSTDTQYF. CDR3 sequence (DNA): TGTGCCAGCAGACTGACAGGGCTGAGCACAGATACGCAGTATTTT.

The chain carries TRBV28 and TRBJ1-1; weak D call: TRBD1 (5 bases). The V end lost 1 base, the J end lost 10 bases, and 16 bases lay between the germline ends. The CDR3 covers 14 residues. The V gene's germline CDR1 is MDHEN and CDR2 SYDVKM. The CDR3 is CASSLFRVSVSAFF. DNA of the CDR3: TGTGCCAGCAGTTTATTCAGGGTTAGTGTCTCAGCTTTCTTT. The full variable domain, its missing parts supplied by reference TRBV28 and TRBJ1-1, is DVKVTQSSRYLVKRTGEKVFLECVQDMDHENMFWYRQDPGLGLRLIYFSYDVKMKEKGDIPEGYSVSREKKERFSLILESASTNQTSMYLCASSLFRVSVSAFFGQGTRLTVV.

The J gene is TRBJ1-1, the V gene TRBV7-3; no firm D call. The germline V gene encodes CDR1 SGHTA and CDR2 FQGTGA. This CDR3 is 13 amino acids long. Trimming shortened V by 7 bases and J by 0 bases, and 9 bases separated the two germline ends. The DNA for the CDR3 is TGTGCCAGCAAGCGGGAGGTGAACACTGAAGCTTTCTTT. This encodes CASKREVNTEAFF. The whole variable domain, filled in from reference TRBV7-3 and TRBJ1-1, reads GAGVSQTPSNKVTEKGKYVELRCDPISGHTALYWYRQSLGQGPEFLIYFQGTGAADDSGLPNDRFFAVRPEGSVSTLKIQRTERGDSAVYLCASKREVNTEAFFGQGTRLTVV.

This clone was detected only a few times. The CDR3 region is CASSAPQGAEKVRGYTF. The CDR3 coding sequence is TGTGCCAGCAGCGCCCCCCAAGGGGCGGAAAAAGTACGGGGCTACACCTTC. The chain has TRBV9 and TRBJ1-2, with TRBD1 as a possible D gene (5 bases). The V end was cut by 3 bases, the J end by 8 bases, with 26 bases between. Germline V gene lookup returns CDR1 SGDLS and CDR2 YYNGEE. The CDR3 contains 17 residues.

The V and J genes are TRBV7-3 and TRBJ2-7, with TRBD1 matching 8 bases. Trimming at V came to 2 bases and at J to 3 bases, leaving 6 bases not matched to a gene. Germline CDR1 reads SGHTA; CDR2 reads FQGTGA. This CDR3 is 15 amino acids long. CDR3 loop: CASSLSGQGDYEQYF. In nucleotides, the CDR3 is TGTGCCAGCAGCTTATCCGGACAGGGAGACTACGAGCAGTACTTC.

The chain joins TRBV13 to TRBJ2-5; TRBD2 agrees at 15 bases. Germline CDR1 PRHDT, CDR2 FYEKMQ (reference sequence). Trimming took 5 bases from V and 5 from J; bases not matched to a gene: 3. The CDR3 covers 15 residues. CDR3 nucleotide sequence: TGTGCCAGCAGCAAAGGGACTAGCGGGGGGGAGACCCAGTACTTC. Protein: CASSKGTSGGETQYF.

The chain is built from TRBV19 and TRBJ2-5; 9 nucleotides match TRBD2. After removal of 6 bases from V and 1 base from J, the junction contained 3 bases not matched to a gene. The CDR3 covers 14 residues. Germline V gene data show CDR1 as LNHDA and CDR2 as SQIVND (reference sequence). The CDR3 here is CASSRTSVQETQYF. The CDR3 DNA follows: TGTGCCAGTAGCCGGACTAGCGTCCAAGAGACCCAGTACTTC.

The chain has TRBV7-8 and TRBJ1-5; no firm D call. The CDR3 runs 13 residues. Germline V gene lookup returns CDR1 SGHVS and CDR2 FQNEAQ. The V end lost 1 base, the J end lost 5 bases, and 6 bases lay between the germline ends. The CDR3 here is CASSLEEYQPQHF. CDR3 nucleotides: TGTGCCAGCAGCTTAGAGGAATATCAGCCCCAGCATTTT. Complete variable domain (other parts from reference TRBV7-8 and TRBJ1-5): GAGVSQSPRYKVAKRGQDVALRCDPISGHVSLFWYQQALGQGPEFLTYFQNEAQLDKSGLPSDRFFAERPEGSVSTLKIQRTQQEDSAVYLCASSLEEYQPQHFGDGTRLSIL.

V gene TRBV3-1 (or the pseudogene TRBV3-2) combines with J gene TRBJ1-6; the D is unclear. Germline-derived CDR1 and CDR2 are LGHDT and YNNKEL (reference sequence). The length of the CDR3 is 15 residues. V was trimmed by 1 base and J by 8 bases, leaving 12 bases between them. The CDR3: CASSQVGPTDSPLHF. CDR3 DNA: TGTGCCAGCAGCCAAGTGGGCCCCACAGATTCACCCCTCCACTTT.

The chain couples TRBV7-9 to TRBJ2-7; 14 positions match TRBD2. Germline trimming cut 5 bases from V and 4 bases from J; bases unmatched to any gene: 13. There are 18 residues in the CDR3. Germline CDR1 reads SEHNR; CDR2 reads FQNEAQ (reference sequence). Written as DNA, the CDR3 is TGTGCCAGCAGCCGAAGCCGACTGAGACTAGCGGGAGGGTACGAGCAGTACTTC. It yields the protein CASSRSRLRLAGGYEQYF.

The chain is built from TRBV5-1 and TRBJ2-7; D may be TRBD2 (5 bases). V lost 0 bases to trimming and J lost 8 bases, with 18 bases between them. The CDR3 sequence is 15 residues long. Looked up from germline, CDR1 is SGHRS and CDR2 is YFSETQ. The CDR3 reads CASSLESGAVAQQYF. CDR3 DNA sequence: TGCGCCAGCAGCTTGGAAAGCGGCGCGGTCGCGCAGCAGTACTTC.

J is TRBJ1-1 and V is TRBV7-9, with a possible D match to TRBD1 (6 bases). This CDR3 contains 14 residues. Germline CDR1 and CDR2: SEHNR and FQNEAQ (reference sequence). Trimming shortened V by 3 bases and J by 5 bases, and 13 bases separated the two germline ends. The CDR3 bases are TGTGCCAGCAGCTTTGAGGGGGGCTTGACTGAAGCTTTCTTT. Its translation: CASSFEGGLTEAFF.

This clone was recorded only once. The V call is TRBV27, the J call TRBJ1-2, with D perhaps TRBD1 (5 bases). The CDR3 is made up of 16 amino acids. V gave up 2 bases and J gave up 2 bases, with 15 bases separating them. The germline V gene encodes CDR1 MNHEY and CDR2 SMNVEV (reference sequence). CDR3: CASSLIRSGTNYGYTF. The DNA of the CDR3 is TGTGCCAGCAGTTTAATTAGGTCAGGGACCAACTATGGCTACACCTTC.

This chain joins TRBV15 and TRBJ2-5; TRBD1 matches at 7 bases. V was pared by 0 bases and J by 4 bases, with 5 bases of the junction left unmatched. The CDR3 runs to 15 residues. CDR1 and CDR2 (germline): LNHNV, YYDKDF (reference sequence). This CDR3 reads CATSRDMAGGETQYF. The CDR3 DNA is TGTGCCACCAGCAGAGATATGGCAGGGGGAGAGACCCAGTACTTC.

The chain links TRBV5-1 to TRBJ1-1, with D uncertain. V shed 1 base and J shed 1 base, with 8 bases lying between them. The CDR3 is 14 amino acids. Germline-derived CDR1 and CDR2 are SGHRS and YFSETQ. The CDR3 sequence: CASSLRGRNTEAFF. CDR3 sequence (DNA): TGCGCCAGCAGCTTGCGGGGAAGGAACACTGAAGCTTTCTTT. Filled out from reference TRBV5-1 and TRBJ1-1, the complete variable domain reads KAGVTQTPRYLIKTRGQQVTLSCSPISGHRSVSWYQQTPGQGLQFLFEYFSETQRNKGNFPGRFSGRQFSNSRSEMNVSTLELGDSALYLCASSLRGRNTEAFFGQGTRLTVV.

The V gene is TRBV5-4, the J gene TRBJ2-1; perhaps TRBD1 as D (6 bases). V was clipped by 4 bases and J by 5 bases, with 19 bases between them. The CDR3 is 16 amino acids. Looked up from germline, CDR1 is SGHNT and CDR2 is YYREEE (reference sequence). The CDR3 DNA follows: TGTGCCAGCAGCCTAAGGACCCGGGACAAAAACAATGAGCAGTTCTTC. Its protein is CASSLRTRDKNNEQFF.

The chain couples TRBV4-1 to TRBJ2-7; D is unresolved. The germline V and J ends were trimmed by 0 bases and 4 bases, with 10 bases remaining between them. CDR3 length: 14 amino acids. Germline CDR1 reads MGHRA; CDR2 reads YSYEKL. The CDR3 DNA follows: TGCGCCAGCAGCCAAGATGGGTTTAGGTACGAGCAGTACTTC. Protein product: CASSQDGFRYEQYF.

The rearrangement links TRBV29-1 to TRBJ1-4; D is uncertain. The CDR3 is 13 residues long. V was cut by 4 bases and J by 7 bases, with 13 bases left in between. The germline gives CDR1 SQVTM, CDR2 ANQGSEA. The CDR3 protein is CSVALTEPEKLFF. CDR3 coding DNA: TGCAGCGTTGCTTTGACCGAACCTGAAAAACTGTTTTTT.